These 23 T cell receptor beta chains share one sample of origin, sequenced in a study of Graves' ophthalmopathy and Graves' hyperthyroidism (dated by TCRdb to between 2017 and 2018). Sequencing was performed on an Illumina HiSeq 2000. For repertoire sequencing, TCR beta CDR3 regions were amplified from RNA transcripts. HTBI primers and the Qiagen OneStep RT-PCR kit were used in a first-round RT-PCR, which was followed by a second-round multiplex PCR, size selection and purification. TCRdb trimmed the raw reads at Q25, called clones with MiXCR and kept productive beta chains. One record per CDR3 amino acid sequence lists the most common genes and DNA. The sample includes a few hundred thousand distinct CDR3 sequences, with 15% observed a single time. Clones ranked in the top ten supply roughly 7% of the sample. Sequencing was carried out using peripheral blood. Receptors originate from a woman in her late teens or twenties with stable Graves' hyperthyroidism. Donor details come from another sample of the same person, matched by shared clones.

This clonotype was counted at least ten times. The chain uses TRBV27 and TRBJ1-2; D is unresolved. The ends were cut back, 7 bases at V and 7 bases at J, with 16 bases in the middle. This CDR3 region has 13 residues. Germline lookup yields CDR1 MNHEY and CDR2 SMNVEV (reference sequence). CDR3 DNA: TGTGCCAGCAAGGAGGGATTTGGTCTTGGCTACACCTTC. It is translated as CASKEGFGLGYTF.

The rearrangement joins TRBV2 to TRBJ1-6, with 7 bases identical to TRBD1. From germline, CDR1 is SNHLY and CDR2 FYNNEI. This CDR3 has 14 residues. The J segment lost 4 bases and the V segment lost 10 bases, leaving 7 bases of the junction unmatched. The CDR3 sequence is CATSDREYNSPLHF. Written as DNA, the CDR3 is TGTGCCACTTCCGACAGGGAATATAATTCACCCCTCCACTTT.

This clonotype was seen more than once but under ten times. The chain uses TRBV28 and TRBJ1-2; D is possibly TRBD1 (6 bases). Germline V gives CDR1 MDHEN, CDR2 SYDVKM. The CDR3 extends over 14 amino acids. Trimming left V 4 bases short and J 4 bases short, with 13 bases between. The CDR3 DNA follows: TGTGCCAGCAGTTCCCCGGGGGGCTCCTATGGCTACACCTTC. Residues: CASSSPGGSYGYTF.

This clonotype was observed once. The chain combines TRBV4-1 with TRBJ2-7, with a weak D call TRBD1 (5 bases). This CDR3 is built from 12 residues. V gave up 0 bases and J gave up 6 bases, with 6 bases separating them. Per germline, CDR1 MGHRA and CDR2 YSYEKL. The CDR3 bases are TGCGCCAGCAGCCAAGAAGGGGTCGAGCAGTACTTC. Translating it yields CASSQEGVEQYF.

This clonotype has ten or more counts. The CDR3 nucleotides read TGTGCCAGCAGCTTACGGACAGGAACTGAAGCTTTCTTT. It is translated as CASSLRTGTEAFF. The V call is TRBV11-2, the J call TRBJ1-1; TRBD1 aligns across 7 bases. Per the germline V gene, CDR1 is SGHAT and CDR2 is FQNNGV. V dropped 2 bases and J dropped 5; count of bases not matched to a gene: 2. CDR3 length: 13 residues.

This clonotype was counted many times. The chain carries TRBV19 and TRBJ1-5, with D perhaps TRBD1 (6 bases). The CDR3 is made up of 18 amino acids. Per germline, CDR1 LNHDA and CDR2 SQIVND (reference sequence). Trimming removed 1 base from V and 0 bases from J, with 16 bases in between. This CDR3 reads CASSIVSGTLPSNQPQHF. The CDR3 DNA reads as TGTGCCAGTAGTATAGTCAGCGGGACACTCCCTAGCAATCAGCCCCAGCATTTT.

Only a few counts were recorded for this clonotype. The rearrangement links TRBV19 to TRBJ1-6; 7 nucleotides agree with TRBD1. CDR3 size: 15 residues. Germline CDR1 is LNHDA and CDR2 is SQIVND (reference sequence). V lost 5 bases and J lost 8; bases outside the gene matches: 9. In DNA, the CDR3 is TGTGCCAGTAGTGAATTGCAGGGGGGTGATTCACCCCTCCACTTT. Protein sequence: CASSELQGGDSPLHF. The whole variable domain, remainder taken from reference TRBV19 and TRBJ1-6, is DGGITQSPKYLFRKEGQNVTLSCEQNLNHDAMYWYRQDPGQGLRLIYYSQIVNDFQKGDIAEGYSVSREKKESFPLTVTSAQKNPTAFYLCASSELQGGDSPLHFGNGTRLTVT.

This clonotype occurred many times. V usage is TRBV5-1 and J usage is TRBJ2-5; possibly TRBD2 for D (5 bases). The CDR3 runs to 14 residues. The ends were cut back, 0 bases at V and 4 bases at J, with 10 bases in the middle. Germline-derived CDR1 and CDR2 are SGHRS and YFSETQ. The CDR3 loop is CASSLALVGETQYF. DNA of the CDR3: TGCGCCAGCAGCTTGGCACTAGTGGGAGAGACCCAGTACTTC.

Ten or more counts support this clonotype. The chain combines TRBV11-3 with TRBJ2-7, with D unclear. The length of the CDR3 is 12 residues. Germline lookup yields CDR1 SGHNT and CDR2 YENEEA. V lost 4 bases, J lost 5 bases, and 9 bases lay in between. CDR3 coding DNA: TGTGCCAGCAGCTCTTGGACCGACGAGCAGTACTTC. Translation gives CASSSWTDEQYF.

The CDR3 sequence is CASSYRVAGGYEQYF. The DNA of the CDR3 is TGTGCCAGCAGTTACCGCGTAGCGGGGGGTTACGAGCAGTACTTC. V and J are TRBV6-2 or TRBV6-3 and TRBJ2-7, with 10 bases that match TRBD2. In germline, CDR1 is MNHEY, CDR2 SVGEGT. With 2 bases clipped from V and 4 bases from J, the junction kept 5 bases outside the gene matches. The CDR3 is made up of 15 amino acids.

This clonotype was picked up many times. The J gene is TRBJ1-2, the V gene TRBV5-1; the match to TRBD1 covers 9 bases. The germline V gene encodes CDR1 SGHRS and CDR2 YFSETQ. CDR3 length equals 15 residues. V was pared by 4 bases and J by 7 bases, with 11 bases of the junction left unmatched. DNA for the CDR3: TGCGCCAGCAGCGCCGGGACAGGGAAAGTTGGTGGCTACACCTTC. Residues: CASSAGTGKVGGYTF.

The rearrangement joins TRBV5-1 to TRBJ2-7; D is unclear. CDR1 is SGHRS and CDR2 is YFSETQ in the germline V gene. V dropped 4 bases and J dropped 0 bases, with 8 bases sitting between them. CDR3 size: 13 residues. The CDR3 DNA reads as TGCGCCAGCAGCGTCTCAGACTCCTACGAGCAGTACTTC. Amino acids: CASSVSDSYEQYF.

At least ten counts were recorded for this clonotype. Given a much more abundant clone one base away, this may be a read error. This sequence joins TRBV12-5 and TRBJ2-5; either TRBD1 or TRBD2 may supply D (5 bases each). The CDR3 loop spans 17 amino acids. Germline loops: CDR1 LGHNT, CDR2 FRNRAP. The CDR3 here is CAGGLVVWDPQQETQYF. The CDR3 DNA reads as TGTGCTGGTGGTTTGGTTGTTTGGGACCCCCAGCAAGAGACCCAGTACTTC.

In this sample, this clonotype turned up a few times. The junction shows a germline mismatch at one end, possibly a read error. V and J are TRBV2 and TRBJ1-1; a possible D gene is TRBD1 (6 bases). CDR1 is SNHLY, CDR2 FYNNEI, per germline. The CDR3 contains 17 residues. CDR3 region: CANREPTQDRGNAEAFF. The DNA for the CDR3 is TGTGCCAACAGAGAACCCACGCAGGATAGGGGGAACGCTGAAGCTTTCTTT.

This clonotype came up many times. Here the CDR3 DNA reads TGTGCCAGCAGTTACTCGTGGGGGGCTGGGGACACTGAAGCTTTCTTT. Translated: CASSYSWGAGDTEAFF. V is TRBV6-5 and J is TRBJ1-1; D is possibly TRBD1 (6 bases). CDR3 length: 16 amino acids. The V end lost 0 bases, the J end lost 3 bases, and 14 bases lay between the germline ends. The germline V gene has CDR1 MNHEY and CDR2 SVGAGI.

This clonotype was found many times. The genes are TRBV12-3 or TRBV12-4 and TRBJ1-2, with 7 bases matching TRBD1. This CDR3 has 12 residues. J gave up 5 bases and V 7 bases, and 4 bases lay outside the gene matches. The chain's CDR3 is CASTNRGYGYTF. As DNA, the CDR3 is TGTGCCAGCACAAACAGGGGATATGGCTACACCTTC.

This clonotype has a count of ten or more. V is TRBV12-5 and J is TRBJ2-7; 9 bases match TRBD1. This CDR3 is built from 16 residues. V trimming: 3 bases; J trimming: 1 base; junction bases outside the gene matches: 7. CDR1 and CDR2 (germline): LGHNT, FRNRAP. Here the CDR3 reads CASGFGGTGLSYEQYF. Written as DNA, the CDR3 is TGTGCTAGTGGTTTTGGGGGGACAGGGCTATCCTACGAGCAGTACTTC.

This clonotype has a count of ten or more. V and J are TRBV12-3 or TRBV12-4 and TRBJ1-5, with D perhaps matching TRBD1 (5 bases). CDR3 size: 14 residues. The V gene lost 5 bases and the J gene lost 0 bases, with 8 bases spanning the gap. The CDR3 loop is CASSATGSNQPQHF. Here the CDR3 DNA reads TGTGCCAGCAGTGCCACAGGTAGCAATCAGCCCCAGCATTTT.

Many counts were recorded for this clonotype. The CDR3 loop is CASSLGTGNSPLHF. In nucleotides, the CDR3 is TGTGCCAGCAGCTTAGGGACAGGAAATTCACCCCTCCACTTT. J is TRBJ1-6 and V is TRBV11-3; 7 nucleotides line up with TRBD1. The trim removed 1 base at V and 7 bases at J, leaving 1 base unmatched. Germline V lookup: CDR1 SGHNT, CDR2 YENEEA. This CDR3 has 14 residues.

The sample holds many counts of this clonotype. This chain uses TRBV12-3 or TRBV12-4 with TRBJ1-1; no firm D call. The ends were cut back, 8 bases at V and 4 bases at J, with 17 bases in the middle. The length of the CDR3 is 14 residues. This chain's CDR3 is CASSQYEGRTEAFF. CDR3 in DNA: TGTGCCAGCTCTCAATACGAGGGTCGCACTGAAGCTTTCTTT.

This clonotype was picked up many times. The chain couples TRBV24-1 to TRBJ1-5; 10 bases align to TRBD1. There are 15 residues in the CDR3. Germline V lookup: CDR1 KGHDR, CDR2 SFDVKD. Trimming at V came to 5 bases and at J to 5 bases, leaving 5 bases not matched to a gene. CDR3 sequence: CATSGTDRGDQPQHF. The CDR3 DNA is TGTGCCACCAGTGGCACGGACAGGGGGGATCAGCCCCAGCATTTT.

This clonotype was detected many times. The CDR3: CASSPRSATGQETQYF. Written as DNA, the CDR3 is TGTGCCAGCAGCCCGAGGTCAGCGACAGGCCAAGAGACCCAGTACTTC. The chain carries TRBV7-2 and TRBJ2-5; TRBD1 might be the D (6 bases). Germline lookup yields CDR1 SGHTA and CDR2 FQGNSA. V shed 5 bases and J shed 1 base, with 17 bases lying between them. CDR3 length: 16 residues.

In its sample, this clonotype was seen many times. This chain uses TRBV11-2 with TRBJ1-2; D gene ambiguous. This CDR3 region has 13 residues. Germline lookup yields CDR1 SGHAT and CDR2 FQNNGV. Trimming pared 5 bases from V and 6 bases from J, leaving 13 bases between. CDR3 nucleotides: TGTGCCAGCAGCGCCTTCACCGCCCATGGCTACACCTTC. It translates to CASSAFTAHGYTF.